The 14 T cell receptor beta chains reported below all come from one sample, sequenced in a study of T cell repertoires in cytomegalovirus infection. Each CDR3 protein gets one entry after TCRdb re-called the reads with MiXCR. This sample has hundreds of thousands of distinct CDR3 sequences, with roughly 31% found just once. Source material: PBMCs. These receptor sequences come from a human donor in good health (CMV status not recorded). Some clones in this sample may be carry-over from other donors' samples.

A remark on this clonotype: At one end the junction does not follow the germline gene, possibly because of a read error. The V gene is TRBV7-6, the J gene TRBJ2-7, with 8 positions matching TRBD1. Germline loops: CDR1 SGHVS, CDR2 FNYEAQ. The length of the CDR3 is 15 residues. For the CDR3, the DNA is TGTGCCAGCAGCTTAGCGAGGACAGGGATGTACGAGCCGTACTTC. It specifies CASSLARTGMYEPYF.

About this clonotype itself: At one boundary the junction diverges from the germline segment, which might be a read error. This chain's CDR3 is CAIRRDRNTEDFF. The CDR3 region has the DNA TGTGCCATCAGACGGGACAGAAACACTGAAGATTTCTTT. This chain joins TRBV10-3 and TRBJ1-1; 7 bases agree with TRBD1. This CDR3 contains 13 residues. Germline lookup yields CDR1 ENHRY and CDR2 SYGVKD.

The rearrangement links TRBV4-1 to TRBJ2-1, with TRBD2 matching 8 bases. The CDR3 is made up of 13 amino acids. CDR1 and CDR2 (germline): MGHRA, YSYEKL. The J segment lost 6 bases and the V segment lost 4 bases, leaving 2 bases of the junction unmatched. CDR3 in amino acids: CASSLSGANEQFF. CDR3 DNA: TGCGCCAGCAGCCTTAGCGGGGCCAATGAGCAGTTCTTC.

This clonotype occurred a few times. This chain connects TRBV6-1 to TRBJ1-1; D remains unclear. Germline CDR1 reads MNHNS; CDR2 reads SASEGT. The V and J ends lost 7 bases and 5 bases respectively, with 5 bases between them. The length of the CDR3 is 10 residues. CDR3 DNA: TGTGCCAGCAAGGTTACTGAAGCTTTCTTT. Its protein product is CASKVTEAFF.

In its sample, this clonotype was seen many times. The chain combines TRBV12-3 or TRBV12-4 with TRBJ1-2; TRBD1 might be the D (6 bases). V lost 6 bases and J lost 2, with 7 bases in between. The CDR3 runs to 12 residues. CDR3 amino acids: CASRGQNYGYTF. The CDR3 region has the DNA TGTGCCAGCAGAGGACAGAACTATGGCTACACCTTC.

The table lists this clonotype with a few counts. The rearrangement uses TRBV2 and TRBJ2-5; D is possibly TRBD2 (6 bases). The V and J ends lost 7 bases and 5 bases respectively, with 20 bases between them. This CDR3 is built from 15 residues. CDR1 and CDR2 from the germline V gene are SNHLY and FYNNEI. CDR3 residues: CASKSFPGESETQYF. In nucleotides, the CDR3 is TGTGCCAGCAAGAGTTTCCCGGGGGAGTCGGAGACCCAGTACTTC.

This clonotype was seen ten or more times. The J gene is TRBJ1-2, the V gene TRBV7-8; TRBD1 matches 9 bases. V lost 5 bases to trimming and J lost 4 bases; unmatched junction nucleotides: 5. This CDR3 is 14 amino acids long. Germline-derived CDR1 and CDR2 are SGHVS and FQNEAQ. The CDR3 DNA reads TGTGCCAGCAGCCGGGGACAGGGCGGCTATGGCTACACCTTC. Protein product: CASSRGQGGYGYTF.

In the case of this clonotype: The conserved final phenylalanine or tryptophan is absent from the CDR3, which likely points to a read error. The J gene is TRBJ2-1, the V gene TRBV4-3; D gene unclear. The length of the CDR3 is 17 residues. Germline V gives CDR1 LGHNA, CDR2 YSLEER. V lost 4 bases and J lost 10, with 26 bases in between. CDR3 protein: CASSLTPHRSTQSEQFL. The CDR3 DNA sequence: TGCGCCAGCAGCCTAACCCCACATCGGAGCACCCAGTCAGAGCAGTTCTTA.

The chain links TRBV15 to TRBJ2-5; the match to TRBD1 covers 9 bases. Germline V gives CDR1 LNHNV, CDR2 YYDKDF (reference sequence). Trimming took 4 bases from V and 5 from J; bases not matched to a gene: 5. This CDR3 is built from 14 residues. CDR3 residues: CATSKGTGFETQYF. CDR3 sequence (DNA): TGTGCCACCAGCAAGGGGACAGGGTTCGAGACCCAGTACTTC.

The chain carries TRBV9 and TRBJ2-1, with 9 bases matching TRBD2. CDR3 length: 15 residues. Germline V gives CDR1 SGDLS, CDR2 YYNGEE. Trimming cost V 3 bases and J 6 bases; bases outside gene matches: 7. CDR3 bases: TGTGCCAGCAGCGCCCCGAGTAGCGGGAGCAATGAGCAGTTCTTC. Its translation is CASSAPSSGSNEQFF. Full variable domain (rest looked up from reference TRBV9 and TRBJ2-1): DSGVTQTPKHLITATGQRVTLRCSPRSGDLSVYWYQQSLDQGLQFLIQYYNGEERAKGNILERFSAQQFPDLHSELNLSSLELGDSALYFCASSAPSSGSNEQFFGPGTRLTVL.

The chain combines TRBV12-3 or TRBV12-4 with TRBJ2-4; 15 bases match TRBD2. Trimming removed 5 bases from V and 7 bases from J; junction bases left unmatched: 15. The CDR3 has 19 amino acids. DNA of the CDR3: TGTGCCAGCAGTACTGGGACTAGCGGGGGGCCGCCTCTCGGGAACATTCAGTACTTC. Its protein product is CASSTGTSGGPPLGNIQYF.

This clonotype was detected ten times or more. The rearrangement links TRBV7-8 to TRBJ1-1; weak D call: TRBD1 (5 bases). Germline CDR1 reads SGHVS; CDR2 reads FQNEAQ. Between the trimmed V and J ends, which lost 5 bases and 4 bases, there was a span of 14 bases. The CDR3 is 14 residues long. This CDR3 is CASSGQGFPTEAFF. CDR3 nucleotides: TGTGCCAGCAGCGGTCAGGGATTCCCCACTGAAGCTTTCTTT.

The chain uses TRBV6-2 or TRBV6-3 and TRBJ2-5, with 8 bases that match TRBD1. The CDR3 sequence is 14 residues long. The germline gives CDR1 MNHEY, CDR2 SVGEGT. J lost 5 bases, V lost 7 bases, and 9 bases had no gene match. The CDR3 here is CASKGQGRMETQYF. In DNA, the CDR3 is TGTGCCAGCAAAGGACAGGGTAGGATGGAGACCCAGTACTTC.

This clonotype occurred a few times. The chain links TRBV4-1 to TRBJ1-1; possibly TRBD1 for D (5 bases). The ends were cut back, 1 base at V and 4 bases at J, with 19 bases in the middle. Looked up from germline, CDR1 is MGHRA and CDR2 is YSYEKL. The CDR3 totals 17 residues. Here the CDR3 DNA reads TGCGCCAGCAGCCAAGCCGCCTGGGGGTCGATAATCACTGAAGCTTTCTTT. This encodes CASSQAAWGSIITEAFF.